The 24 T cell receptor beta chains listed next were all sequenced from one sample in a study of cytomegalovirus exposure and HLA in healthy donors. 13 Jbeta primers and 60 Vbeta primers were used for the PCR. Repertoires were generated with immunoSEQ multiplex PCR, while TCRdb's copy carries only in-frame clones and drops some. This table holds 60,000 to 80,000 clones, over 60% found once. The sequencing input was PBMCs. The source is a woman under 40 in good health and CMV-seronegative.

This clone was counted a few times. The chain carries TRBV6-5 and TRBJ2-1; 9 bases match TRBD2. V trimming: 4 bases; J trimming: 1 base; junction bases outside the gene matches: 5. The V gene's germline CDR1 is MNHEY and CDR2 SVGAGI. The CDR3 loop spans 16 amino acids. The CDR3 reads CASSLGSGGSYNEQFF. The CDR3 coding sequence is TGTGCCAGCAGTTTAGGGAGCGGGGGGTCCTACAATGAGCAGTTCTTC.

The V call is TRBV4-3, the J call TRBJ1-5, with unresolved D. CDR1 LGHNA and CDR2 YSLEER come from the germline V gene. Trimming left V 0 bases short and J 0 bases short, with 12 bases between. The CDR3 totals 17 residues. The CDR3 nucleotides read TGCGCCAGCAGCCAAGATCTATTGCCCAATAGCAATCAGCCCCAGCATTTT. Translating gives CASSQDLLPNSNQPQHF.

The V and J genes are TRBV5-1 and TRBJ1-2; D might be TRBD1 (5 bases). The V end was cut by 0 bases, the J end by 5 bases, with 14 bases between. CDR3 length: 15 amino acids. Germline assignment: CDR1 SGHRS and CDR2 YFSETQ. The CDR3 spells CASSLEGAQGYGYTF. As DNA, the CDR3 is TGCGCCAGCAGCTTGGAAGGGGCCCAGGGATATGGCTACACCTTC.

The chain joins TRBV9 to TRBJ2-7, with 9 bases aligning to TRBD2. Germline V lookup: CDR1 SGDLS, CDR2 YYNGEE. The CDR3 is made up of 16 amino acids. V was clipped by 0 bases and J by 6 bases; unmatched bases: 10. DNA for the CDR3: TGTGCCAGCAGCGTAGATAGCGGGAGTATCATCAGCGAGCAGTACTTC. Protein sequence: CASSVDSGSIISEQYF.

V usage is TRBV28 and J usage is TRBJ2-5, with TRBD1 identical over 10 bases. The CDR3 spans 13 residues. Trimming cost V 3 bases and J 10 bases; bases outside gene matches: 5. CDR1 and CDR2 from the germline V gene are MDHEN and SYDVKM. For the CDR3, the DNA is TGTGCCAGCAGTTTTGGGACAGGGGTGGGCCAGTACTTC. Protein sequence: CASSFGTGVGQYF.

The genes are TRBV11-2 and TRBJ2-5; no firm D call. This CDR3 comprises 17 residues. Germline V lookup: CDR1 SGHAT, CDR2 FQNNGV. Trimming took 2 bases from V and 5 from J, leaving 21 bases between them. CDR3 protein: CASSLIWNYRRPETQYF. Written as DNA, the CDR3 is TGTGCCAGCAGCTTAATTTGGAACTACCGCCGCCCGGAGACCCAGTACTTC.

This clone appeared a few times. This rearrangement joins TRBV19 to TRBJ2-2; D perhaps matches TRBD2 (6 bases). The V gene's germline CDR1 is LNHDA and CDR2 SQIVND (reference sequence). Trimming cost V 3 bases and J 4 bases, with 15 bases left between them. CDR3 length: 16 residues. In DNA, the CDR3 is TGTGCCAGTAGTATTCTCTCCGGGAGCGTCACCGGGGAGCTGTTTTTT. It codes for CASSILSGSVTGELFF.

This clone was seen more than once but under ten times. This chain's CDR3 is CASSSGLAGETQYF. DNA for the CDR3: TGTGCCAGCAGCTCCGGACTAGCGGGAGAGACCCAGTACTTC. The chain carries TRBV11-2 and TRBJ2-5; TRBD2 matches at 11 bases. V dropped 4 bases and J dropped 4; count of bases not matched to a gene: 2. Germline V gene lookup returns CDR1 SGHAT and CDR2 FQNNGV. The CDR3 spans 14 residues.

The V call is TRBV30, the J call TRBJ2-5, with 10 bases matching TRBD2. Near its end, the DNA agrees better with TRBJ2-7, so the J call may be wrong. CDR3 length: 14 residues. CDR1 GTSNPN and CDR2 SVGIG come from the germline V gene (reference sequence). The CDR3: CAWRLAGNYYEQYF. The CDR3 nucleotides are TGTGCCTGGAGACTAGCGGGAAACTACTACGAGCAGTACTTC.

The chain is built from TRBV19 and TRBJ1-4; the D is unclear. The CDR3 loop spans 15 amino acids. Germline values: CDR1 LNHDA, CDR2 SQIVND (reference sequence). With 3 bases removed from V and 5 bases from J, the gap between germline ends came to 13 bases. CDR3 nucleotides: TGTGCCAGTAGTATCGGTGCGGGTCTGAATGAAAAACTGTTTTTT. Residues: CASSIGAGLNEKLFF.

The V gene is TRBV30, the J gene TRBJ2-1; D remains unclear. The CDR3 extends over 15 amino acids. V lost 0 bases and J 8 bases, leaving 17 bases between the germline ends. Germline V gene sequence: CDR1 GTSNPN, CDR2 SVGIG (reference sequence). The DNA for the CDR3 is TGTGCCTGGAGTGTTGCCGCGCCTCTAGGTTATGAGCAGTTCTTC. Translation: CAWSVAAPLGYEQFF.

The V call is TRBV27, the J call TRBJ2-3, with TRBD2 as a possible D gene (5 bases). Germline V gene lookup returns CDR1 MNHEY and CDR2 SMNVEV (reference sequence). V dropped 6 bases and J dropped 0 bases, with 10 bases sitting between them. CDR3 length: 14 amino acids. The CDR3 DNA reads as TGTGCCAGCAGGAAACTAGATAGCACAGATACGCAGTATTTT. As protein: CASRKLDSTDTQYF.

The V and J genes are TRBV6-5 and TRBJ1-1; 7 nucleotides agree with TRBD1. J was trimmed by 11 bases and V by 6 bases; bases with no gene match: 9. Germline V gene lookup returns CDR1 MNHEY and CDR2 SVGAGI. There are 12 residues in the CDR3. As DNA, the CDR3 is TGTGCCAGCAGCCTAACCGGGACAGTGGCTTTCTTT. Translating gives CASSLTGTVAFF.

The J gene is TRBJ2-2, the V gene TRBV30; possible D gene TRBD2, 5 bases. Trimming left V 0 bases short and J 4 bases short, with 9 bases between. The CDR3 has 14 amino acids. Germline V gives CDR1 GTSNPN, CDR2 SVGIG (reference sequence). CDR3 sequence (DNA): TGTGCCTGGAGTGTACTAGAGACCACCGGGGAGCTGTTTTTT. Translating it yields CAWSVLETTGELFF.

The CDR3 bases are TGTGCCAGCAGCTTAGTAACTAGCGGGAGTGCTTTGCATGAGCAGTTCTTC. Translated: CASSLVTSGSALHEQFF. This sequence joins TRBV7-8 and TRBJ2-1, with TRBD2 identical over 11 bases. The ends lost 1 base at V and 8 bases at J; junction bases unmatched: 10. Germline V gives CDR1 SGHVS, CDR2 FQNEAQ. The CDR3 extends over 17 amino acids.

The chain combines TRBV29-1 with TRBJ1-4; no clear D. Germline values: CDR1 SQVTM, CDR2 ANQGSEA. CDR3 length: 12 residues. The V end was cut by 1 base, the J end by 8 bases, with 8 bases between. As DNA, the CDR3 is TGCAGCGTTGAAGTAGCTGGGGAAAAACTGTTTTTT. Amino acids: CSVEVAGEKLFF.

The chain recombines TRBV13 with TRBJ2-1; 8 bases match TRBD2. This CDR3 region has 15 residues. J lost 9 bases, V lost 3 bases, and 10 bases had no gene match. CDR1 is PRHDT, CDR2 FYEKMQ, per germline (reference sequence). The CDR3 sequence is CASSLESGGRSEQFF. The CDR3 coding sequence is TGTGCCAGCAGCTTGGAGAGCGGGGGCCGTTCTGAGCAGTTCTTC.

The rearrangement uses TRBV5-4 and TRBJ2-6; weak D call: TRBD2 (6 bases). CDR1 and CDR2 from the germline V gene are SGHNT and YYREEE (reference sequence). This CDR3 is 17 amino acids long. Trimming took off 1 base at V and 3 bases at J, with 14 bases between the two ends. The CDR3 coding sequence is TGTGCCAGCAGCTTGAGGGTGGAGGGATTTGGGGCCAACGTCCTGACTTTC. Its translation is CASSLRVEGFGANVLTF. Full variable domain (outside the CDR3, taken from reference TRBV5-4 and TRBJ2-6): ETGVTQSPTHLIKTRGQQVTLRCSSQSGHNTVSWYQQALGQGPQFIFQYYREEENGRGNFPPRFSGLQFPNYSSELNVNALELDDSALYLCASSLRVEGFGANVLTFGAGSRLTVL.

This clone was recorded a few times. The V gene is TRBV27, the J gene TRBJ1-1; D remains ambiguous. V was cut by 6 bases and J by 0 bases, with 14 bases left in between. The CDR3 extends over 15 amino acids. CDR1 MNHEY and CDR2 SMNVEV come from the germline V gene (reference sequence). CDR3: CASSPSNYMNTEAFF. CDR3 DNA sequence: TGTGCCAGCAGCCCCTCGAATTACATGAACACTGAAGCTTTCTTT.

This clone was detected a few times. CDR3 nucleotide sequence: TGTGCCAGCAGCCAAGCTGGAGTTGGGGCCTCTGGCTACACCTTC. Translating gives CASSQAGVGASGYTF. This chain connects TRBV14 to TRBJ1-2; D possibly corresponds to TRBD1 (5 bases). Germline V gene data show CDR1 as SGHDN and CDR2 as FVKESK. Trimming pared 1 base from V and 7 bases from J, leaving 16 bases between. The CDR3 runs 15 residues. Full variable domain (missing parts from reference TRBV14 and TRBJ1-2): EAGVTQFPSHSVIEKGQTVTLRCDPISGHDNLYWYRRVMGKEIKFLLHFVKESKQDESGMPNNRFLAERTGGTYSTLKVQPAELEDSGVYFCASSQAGVGASGYTFGSGTRLTVV.

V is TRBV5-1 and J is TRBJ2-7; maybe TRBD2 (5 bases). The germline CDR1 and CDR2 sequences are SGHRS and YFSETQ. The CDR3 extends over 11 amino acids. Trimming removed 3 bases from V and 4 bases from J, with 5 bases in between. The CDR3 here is CASSWEYEQYF. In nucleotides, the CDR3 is TGCGCCAGCAGCTGGGAGTACGAGCAGTACTTC.

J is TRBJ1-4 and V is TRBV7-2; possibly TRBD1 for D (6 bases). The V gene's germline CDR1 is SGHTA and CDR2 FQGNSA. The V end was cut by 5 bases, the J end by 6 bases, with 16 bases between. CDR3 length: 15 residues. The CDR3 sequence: CASSTDSGRDEKLFF. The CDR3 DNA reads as TGTGCCAGCAGCACGGACAGCGGACGTGATGAAAAACTGTTTTTT.

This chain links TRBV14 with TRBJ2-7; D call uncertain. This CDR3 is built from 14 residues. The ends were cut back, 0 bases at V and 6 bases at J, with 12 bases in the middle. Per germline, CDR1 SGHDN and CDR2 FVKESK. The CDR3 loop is CASSQERRRGEQYF. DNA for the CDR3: TGTGCCAGCAGCCAAGAGCGCCGCCGCGGCGAGCAGTACTTC.

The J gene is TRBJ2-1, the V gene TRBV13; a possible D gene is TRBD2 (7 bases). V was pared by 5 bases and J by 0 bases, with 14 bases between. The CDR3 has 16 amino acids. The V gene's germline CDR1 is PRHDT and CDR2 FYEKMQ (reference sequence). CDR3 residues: CASSRWEGGSYNEQFF. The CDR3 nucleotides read TGTGCCAGCAGCCGCTGGGAGGGGGGCTCCTACAATGAGCAGTTCTTC.